This T cell receptor (beta chain) emerged from a study of cytotoxic CD8 clonotypes in ibrutinib-treated CLL. Findings and caveats of the study: Under treatment, the uncommon public clonotypes either contracted or remained stable.

Roughly 2 micrograms of genomic DNA, which was extracted from cryopreserved PBMCs, served as the material used for the TCR beta libraries. Comment on this clone: Its antigen is not identified.

TCRdb keeps only in-frame clones here, not all; method: immunoSEQ multiplex PCR. Of 100,000 or so clones listed, 45% to 65% were seen once; the top ten hold 37%. The CDR3 extends over 13 amino acids. The V end lost 4 bases, the J end lost 8 bases, and 15 bases lay between the germline ends. Per the germline V gene, CDR1 is SGDLS and CDR2 is YYNGEE. Source: PBMCs, taken after 24 months of ibrutinib treatment. The receptor was derived from a human donor with chronic lymphocytic leukemia. The chain joins TRBV9 to TRBJ1-1, with D tentatively TRBD1 (5 bases). The CDR3 nucleotides read TGTGCCAGCAGCCCAAGGGACGGTAGAGAAGCTTTCTTT. Its translation is CASSPRDGREAFF.